This TCR beta chain was observed in a study of beta chain features in type 1 diabetes. Whole-study findings and limits: Shortening that was moderate but significant affected the TCRB CDR3s of Type 1 diabetes patients in all four CD4+ subsets. The naive, central memory and Treg TCRB repertoires of patients appeared to be more similar to one another than those of healthy donors. Equally in patients and controls, shorter templates might have been favored by PCR.

The germline V gene encodes CDR1 KGHSH and CDR2 LQKENI. Trimming stripped 6 bases from V and 3 bases from J, with 12 bases between. The CDR3 is 13 residues long. Donors underwent one heparinised blood draw, 100 to 150 mL on average. Every sorted population was more than 95% pure. Since all of the isolated RNA was reverse transcribed, expressed TCRB transcripts were what got sequenced. Profiled with immunoSEQ multiplex PCR; TCRdb holds only in-frame clones, not every one. Here the sample spans around 710,000 clones, around 12% being singletons. This clone was observed once. Its antigen remains unidentified.

Sequenced: naive CD4+ T cells from blood. This rearrangement joins TRBV18 to TRBJ2-7; D ambiguous. The clonotype was recovered from a man in his thirties or forties with type 1 diabetes. The CDR3 bases are TGTGCCAGCTCCCTAGAAGGCAACTACGAGCAGTACTTC. It codes for CASSLEGNYEQYF.